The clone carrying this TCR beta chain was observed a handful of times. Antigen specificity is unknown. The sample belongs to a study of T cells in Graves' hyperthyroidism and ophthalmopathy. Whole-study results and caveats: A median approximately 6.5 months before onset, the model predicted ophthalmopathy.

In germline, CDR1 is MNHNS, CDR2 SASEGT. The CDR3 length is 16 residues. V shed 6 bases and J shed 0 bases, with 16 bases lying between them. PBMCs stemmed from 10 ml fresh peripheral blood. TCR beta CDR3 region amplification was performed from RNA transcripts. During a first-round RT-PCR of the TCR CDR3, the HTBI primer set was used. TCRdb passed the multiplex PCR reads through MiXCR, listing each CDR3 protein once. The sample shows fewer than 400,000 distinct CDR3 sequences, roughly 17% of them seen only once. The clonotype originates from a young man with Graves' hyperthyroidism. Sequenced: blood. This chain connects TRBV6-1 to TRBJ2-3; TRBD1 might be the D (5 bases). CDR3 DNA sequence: TGTGCCAGCAGCCCTAGGGGTGGGATAAGCACAGATACGCAGTATTTT. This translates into CASSPRGGISTDTQYF.